Below, 15 T cell receptor beta chains from the same sample are listed, as sequenced in a study of early T cells in non-severe SARS-CoV-2 infection. TCRdb itself ran the 5' RACE reads through MiXCR, one entry per CDR3 protein. The data show tens of thousands of distinct CDR3 sequences, roughly an eighth seen once. Sequences were obtained from whole blood. These receptor sequences come from an adult who was a healthcare worker with PCR-confirmed SARS-CoV-2 infection or an uninfected control (not recorded which).

This clonotype was counted a single time. This may come from a read error, since a much larger clone is one base off. This chain connects TRBV2 to TRBJ1-2; no firm D call. V was shortened by 6 bases and J by 4 bases, with 9 bases between the two germline ends. From germline, CDR1 is SNHLY and CDR2 FYNNEI. The CDR3 totals 12 residues. The CDR3 nucleotides read TGTGCCAGCAGAGCCGCCATCTATGGCTACACCTTC. Translation gives CASRAAIYGYTF.

This clonotype was counted ten times or more. This chain joins TRBV7-9 and TRBJ1-2; D is unclear. This CDR3 is built from 12 residues. V was trimmed by 3 bases and J by 8 bases, leaving 10 bases between them. The germline CDR1 and CDR2 sequences are SEHNR and FQNEAQ (reference sequence). In DNA form, the CDR3 reads TGTGCCAGCAGCTTCGAAGCGGAGGGCTACACCTTC. Translation gives CASSFEAEGYTF.

This clonotype was seen more than once but under ten times. This rearrangement joins TRBV4-2 to TRBJ2-3; the D gene is possibly TRBD2 (5 bases). The CDR3 is made up of 14 amino acids. With 4 bases removed from V and 3 bases from J, the gap between germline ends came to 11 bases. Germline lookup yields CDR1 LGHNA and CDR2 YNFKEQ. In DNA, the CDR3 is TGTGCCAGCAGCCGAGAACTAGGGACAGATACGCAGTATTTT. Translation: CASSRELGTDTQYF.

Regarding this clonotype: One end of the junction does not line up with germline, which may come from a read error. The J gene is TRBJ2-1, the V gene TRBV7-2, with D uncertain. The CDR3 is 17 residues long. Germline-derived CDR1 and CDR2 are SGHTA and FQGNSA. The CDR3 region is CASSLRLRATAYNEQFF. CDR3 DNA: TGTGCCAGCAGCTTAAGGCTCAGAGCGACTGCATACAATGAGCAGTTCTTT.

This clonotype was seen ten or more times. The chain has TRBV18 and TRBJ2-7, with a tentative D call TRBD1 (5 bases). Germline CDR1 reads KGHSH; CDR2 reads LQKENI. The CDR3 spans 13 residues. Trimming cost V 1 base and J 5 bases, with 9 bases left between them. The CDR3 DNA sequence: TGTGCCAGCTCACCACGATGGGGCGACGAGCAGTACTTC. This encodes CASSPRWGDEQYF. The full variable domain, its missing parts supplied by reference TRBV18 and TRBJ2-7, is NAGVMQNPRHLVRRRGQEARLRCSPMKGHSHVYWYRQLPEEGLKFMVYLQKENIIDESGMPKERFSAEFPKEGPSILRIQQVVRGDSAAYFCASSPRWGDEQYFGPGTRLTVT.

This clonotype was seen ten or more times. The rearrangement links TRBV18 to TRBJ2-1, with 8 bases fitting TRBD1. V shed 1 base, J shed 2 bases, and the junction held 4 bases outside the gene matches. The CDR3 covers 16 residues. CDR1 and CDR2 (germline): KGHSH, LQKENI. CDR3 in amino acids: CASSPRAGGAYNEQFF. CDR3 DNA: TGTGCCAGCTCACCACGGGCAGGGGGCGCCTACAATGAGCAGTTCTTC.

The gene calls are TRBV2 and TRBJ1-5; tentative D call: TRBD1 (6 bases). Trimming shortened V by 5 bases and J by 3 bases, and 11 bases separated the two germline ends. The CDR3 runs 14 residues. Germline V gene data show CDR1 as SNHLY and CDR2 as FYNNEI. CDR3 DNA: TGTGCCAGCAGTCTGGACAGCCACAATCAGCCCCAGCATTTT. Translating it yields CASSLDSHNQPQHF.

This clonotype was counted ten times or more. The CDR3 DNA reads as TGCGCCAGCAGCTCCTCCCGGGTCGACAATGAGCAGTTCTTC. Translating gives CASSSSRVDNEQFF. This chain uses TRBV4-1 with TRBJ2-1, with D hard to call. Trimming removed 5 bases from V and 5 bases from J, with 13 bases in between. The CDR3 spans 14 residues. Germline V gene lookup returns CDR1 MGHRA and CDR2 YSYEKL.

This clonotype has only a few counts. Here the CDR3 reads CASSGLGWRELFF. CDR3 sequence (DNA): TGTGCCAGCAGTGGTCTCGGGTGGCGGGAGCTGTTTTTT. The chain employs TRBV12-3 or TRBV12-4 and TRBJ2-2; unclear D gene. V shed 5 bases and J shed 9 bases, with 13 bases lying between them. This CDR3 contains 13 residues.

This clonotype occurred a few times. The V and J genes are TRBV18 and TRBJ2-3; D gene uncertain. CDR1 and CDR2 (germline): KGHSH, LQKENI. Between the trimmed V and J ends, which lost 0 bases and 5 bases, there was a span of 9 bases. The CDR3 is 14 amino acids. Here the CDR3 DNA reads TGTGCCAGCTCACCACCGTCCCTAAGAGATACGCAGTATTTT. Its protein is CASSPPSLRDTQYF. Variable domain in full (rest from reference TRBV18 and TRBJ2-3): NAGVMQNPRHLVRRRGQEARLRCSPMKGHSHVYWYRQLPEEGLKFMVYLQKENIIDESGMPKERFSAEFPKEGPSILRIQQVVRGDSAAYFCASSPPSLRDTQYFGPGTRLTVL.

The rearrangement uses TRBV12-3 or TRBV12-4 and TRBJ2-3; D may be TRBD2 (6 bases). The ends were cut back, 6 bases at V and 6 bases at J, with 16 bases in the middle. This CDR3 is 14 amino acids long. DNA of the CDR3: TGTGCCAGCAGGCGCCGGGACGCGGGGGATACGCAGTATTTT. The encoded protein is CASRRRDAGDTQYF.

J is TRBJ2-3 and V is TRBV10-3, with TRBD2 identical over 10 bases. V trimming: 5 bases; J trimming: 0 bases; junction bases outside the gene matches: 11. Germline-derived CDR1 and CDR2 are ENHRY and SYGVKD. This CDR3 has 18 residues. CDR3 nucleotides: TGTGCCATCAGTCCTGGGCCCACTAGCGGGATTAGCACAGATACGCAGTATTTT. It codes for CAISPGPTSGISTDTQYF.

This chain links TRBV20-1 with TRBJ1-3; D is undetermined. The germline V and J ends were trimmed by 4 bases and 4 bases, with 17 bases remaining between them. The CDR3 contains 15 residues. Germline lookup yields CDR1 DFQATT and CDR2 SNEGSKA (reference sequence). The CDR3 protein is CSATDTSISGNTIYF. CDR3 sequence (DNA): TGCAGTGCTACCGACACCTCCATCTCAGGAAACACCATATATTTT.

In this sample, this clonotype turned up a few times. The chain employs TRBV11-3 and TRBJ2-3, with 8 bases aligning to TRBD1. The CDR3 runs 18 residues. V shed 2 bases and J 2 bases; nucleotides not matched to a gene: 12. The V gene's germline CDR1 is SGHNT and CDR2 YENEEA. Here the CDR3 DNA reads TGTGCCAGCAGCTTAAGCCCCTGGACAGGGTACCTCACAGATACGCAGTATTTT. Translating gives CASSLSPWTGYLTDTQYF.

V is TRBV5-1 and J is TRBJ2-4; 10 nucleotides line up with TRBD1. After removal of 4 bases from V and 6 bases from J, the junction contained 7 bases not matched to a gene. This CDR3 has 15 residues. Germline V lookup: CDR1 SGHRS, CDR2 YFSETQ. Here the CDR3 DNA reads TGCGCCAGCAGCAAAGGACAGGGGGAGGGAAACATTCAGTACTTC. Amino acid sequence: CASSKGQGEGNIQYF.